Presented here are 21 T cell receptor beta chains from one specimen sequenced in a study of OX40 agonist ivuxolimab in advanced cancers. The library was built by means of the immunoSEQ multiplex PCR assay. Here the immuneACCESS table is served through TCRdb, limited to in-frame sequences with V and J called. Missing clones are a known gap in these copies; in checked studies unresolved V genes cover under half, and the rest lacks a known reason. Across this sample there are around 140,000 clones, with 90% seen only once. About 1.1% of the sample comes from the top ten. Source: CD4+ or CD8+ T cells sorted from blood, taken in a trial of the OX40 agonist ivuxolimab. The receptors originated from an adult with an advanced solid tumor such as melanoma, head and neck, liver or kidney cancer.

The chain employs TRBV5-1 and TRBJ2-3, with TRBD2 matching 12 bases. The CDR3 has 17 amino acids. CDR1 is SGHRS and CDR2 is YFSETQ in the germline V gene. Unmatched junction bases numbered 6, after V lost 0 bases and J lost 4 bases. CDR3 coding DNA: TGCGCCAGCAGCTTGGGACTAGCGGGAGTCGGGTCAGATACGCAGTATTTT. Its protein product is CASSLGLAGVGSDTQYF.

The gene calls are TRBV15 and TRBJ1-1; D is possibly TRBD1 (5 bases). Germline loops: CDR1 LNHNV, CDR2 YYDKDF (reference sequence). There are 14 residues in the CDR3. Trimming removed 5 bases at V and 1 base at J, with 11 bases between. The CDR3 DNA reads TGTGCCACCAGCCTGAGTAGGGGGAACACTGAAGCTTTCTTT. Amino acids: CATSLSRGNTEAFF.

In the case of this clone: The same CDR3 can be traced to other DNA sequences in this sample. The chain is built from TRBV9 and TRBJ1-1; weak D call: TRBD1 (5 bases). V shed 2 bases and J shed 1 base, with 9 bases lying between them. Germline CDR1 reads SGDLS; CDR2 reads YYNGEE. The CDR3 consists of 14 residues. The CDR3 is CASSVGTANTEAFF. The DNA for the CDR3 is TGTGCCAGCAGCGTTGGGACCGCGAACACTGAAGCTTTCTTT.

The chain couples TRBV28 to TRBJ2-3; D perhaps matches TRBD2 (6 bases). The germline V and J ends were trimmed by 5 bases and 1 base, with 19 bases remaining between them. The CDR3 sequence is 17 residues long. Germline values: CDR1 MDHEN, CDR2 SYDVKM. The CDR3 spells CASSPPRGWEGTDTQYF. The CDR3 bases are TGTGCCAGCAGTCCCCCCCGAGGGTGGGAGGGCACAGATACGCAGTATTTT.

This chain uses TRBV27 with TRBJ2-3; the D is unclear. Trimming pared 0 bases from V and 7 bases from J, leaving 14 bases between. The CDR3 has 15 residues. Germline V lookup: CDR1 MNHEY, CDR2 SMNVEV (reference sequence). CDR3 bases: TGTGCCAGCAGTTTATCGATTCGTGGGCCCAATACGCAGTATTTT. This translates into CASSLSIRGPNTQYF.

A single count supports this clone. This rearrangement joins TRBV4-1 to TRBJ1-1, with 9 bases fitting TRBD1. CDR3 length: 17 amino acids. Per germline, CDR1 MGHRA and CDR2 YSYEKL. V was pared by 6 bases and J by 0 bases, with 11 bases of the junction left unmatched. As DNA, the CDR3 is TGCGCCAGCAGATTTATGGGACAGGGCCTATTGAACACTGAAGCTTTCTTT. Amino acid sequence: CASRFMGQGLLNTEAFF.

Remarks on this clone: The sample contains more than one DNA sequence encoding this CDR3. The chain recombines TRBV5-1 with TRBJ2-7; 10 bases align to TRBD2. CDR1 SGHRS and CDR2 YFSETQ come from the germline V gene. J was trimmed by 2 bases and V by 2 bases; bases with no gene match: 4. The CDR3 has 15 amino acids. CDR3 residues: CASSLGLAATYEQYF. The CDR3 DNA reads TGCGCCAGCAGCTTAGGACTAGCGGCGACCTACGAGCAGTACTTC.

This chain uses TRBV7-2 with TRBJ2-3; 9 bases are a match to TRBD2. This CDR3 contains 16 residues. The trim removed 5 bases at V and 3 bases at J, leaving 9 bases unmatched. Germline CDR1 and CDR2: SGHTA and FQGNSA. CDR3 protein: CASSPQSSGRTDTQYF. Written as DNA, the CDR3 is TGTGCCAGCAGCCCCCAGAGTAGCGGGAGAACAGATACGCAGTATTTT.

This chain links TRBV2 with TRBJ1-5; D is unresolved. Germline assignment: CDR1 SNHLY and CDR2 FYNNEI. This CDR3 comprises 15 residues. Between the trimmed V and J ends, which lost 1 base and 4 bases, there was a span of 11 bases. CDR3 residues: CASSEEEGRNQPQHF. CDR3 nucleotide sequence: TGTGCCAGCAGTGAAGAGGAAGGTCGAAATCAGCCCCAGCATTTT.

The V and J genes are TRBV7-2 and TRBJ1-4; the D gene is possibly TRBD1 (5 bases). With 4 bases removed from V and 2 bases from J, the gap between germline ends came to 17 bases. The CDR3 loop spans 17 amino acids. Germline V gene data show CDR1 as SGHTA and CDR2 as FQGNSA. The CDR3 protein is CASSSQAGFRTNEKLFF. CDR3 in DNA: TGTGCCAGCAGCTCACAGGCCGGGTTTCGGACTAATGAAAAACTGTTTTTT.

The V gene is TRBV10-1, the J gene TRBJ2-4; D assignment may be TRBD1 or TRBD2 (5 bases each). Between the trimmed V and J ends, which lost 3 bases and 7 bases, there was a span of 16 bases. CDR3 length: 15 residues. Germline V gene sequence: CDR1 WNHNN, CDR2 SYGVQD (reference sequence). The CDR3 is CASSDPTGKGNIQYF. CDR3 nucleotide sequence: TGCGCCAGCAGTGATCCGACGGGGAAGGGGAACATTCAGTACTTC.

V is TRBV18 and J is TRBJ2-7, with 11 bases aligning to TRBD2. The V and J ends lost 6 bases and 9 bases, in that order; junction bases with no gene match: 7. Per the germline V gene, CDR1 is KGHSH and CDR2 is LQKENI. The CDR3 is 13 residues long. The CDR3, as DNA: TGTGCCAGCTCCCCCGGGACTAGCGGCGGGCAGTACTTC. Translating it yields CASSPGTSGGQYF.

The chain employs TRBV6-1 and TRBJ1-2; D unresolved. V lost 1 base and J lost 4, with 10 bases in between. The CDR3 length is 14 residues. Per germline, CDR1 MNHNS and CDR2 SASEGT. The CDR3 DNA follows: TGTGCCAGCAGTGAAGGGTGGGATCTCTATGGCTACACCTTC. This codes for CASSEGWDLYGYTF.

The chain carries TRBV30 and TRBJ2-1, with 7 bases lining up with TRBD2. Germline V lookup: CDR1 GTSNPN, CDR2 SVGIG (reference sequence). CDR3 size: 14 residues. J was trimmed by 4 bases and V by 2 bases; bases with no gene match: 5. In DNA form, the CDR3 reads TGTGCCTGGAGTCGGGGGAGGGGATACAATGAGCAGTTCTTC. This encodes CAWSRGRGYNEQFF.

The rearrangement links TRBV7-9 to TRBJ1-1; 8 positions agree with TRBD1. The CDR3 is made up of 14 amino acids. The trim removed 2 bases at V and 6 bases at J, leaving 5 bases unmatched. Germline-derived CDR1 and CDR2 are SEHNR and FQNEAQ (reference sequence). CDR3 sequence reads: CASSLQGAVSEAFF. The CDR3, as DNA: TGTGCCAGCAGCTTACAGGGGGCTGTTTCTGAAGCTTTCTTT. Complete variable domain (other parts from reference TRBV7-9 and TRBJ1-1): DTGVSQNPRHKITKRGQNVTFRCDPISEHNRLYWYRQTLGQGPEFLTYFQNEAQLEKSRLLSDRFSAERPKGSFSTLEIQRTEQGDSAMYLCASSLQGAVSEAFFGQGTRLTVV.

The chain uses TRBV27 and TRBJ1-5, with D possibly being TRBD1 (6 bases). The germline gives CDR1 MNHEY, CDR2 SMNVEV (reference sequence). V dropped 6 bases and J dropped 4 bases, with 13 bases sitting between them. This CDR3 contains 14 residues. DNA of the CDR3: TGTGCCAGCAGCGGAGGGGGAGGTAATCAGCCCCAGCATTTT. Translated, it gives CASSGGGGNQPQHF.

The chain combines TRBV12-5 with TRBJ1-2; 8 nucleotides align to TRBD1. The V segment lost 3 bases and the J segment 8 bases; nucleotides outside the gene matches: 5. Germline CDR1 is LGHNT and CDR2 is FRNRAP. The CDR3 consists of 13 residues. The CDR3 protein is CASGLMTGAGYTF. The CDR3 coding sequence is TGTGCTAGTGGTTTAATGACAGGGGCCGGCTACACCTTC.

This rearrangement joins TRBV14 to TRBJ2-2; D is ambiguous. Trimming shortened V by 1 base and J by 6 bases, and 9 bases separated the two germline ends. The CDR3 covers 14 residues. Germline CDR1 is SGHDN and CDR2 is FVKESK. The CDR3 is CASSQVHTAGELFF. DNA for the CDR3: TGTGCCAGCAGCCAAGTTCACACGGCCGGGGAGCTGTTTTTT.

This clone was seen only once. The chain is built from TRBV28 and TRBJ2-1; 7 nucleotides match TRBD1. Trimming took 7 bases from V and 1 from J; bases not matched to a gene: 10. The V gene's germline CDR1 is MDHEN and CDR2 SYDVKM. This CDR3 is 16 amino acids long. This chain's CDR3 is CASIPGDSSSYNEQFF. The CDR3 DNA is TGTGCCAGCATCCCTGGGGACAGTTCGTCCTACAATGAGCAGTTCTTC.

The V call is TRBV6-6, the J call TRBJ2-7, with 7 positions matching TRBD1. V dropped 4 bases and J dropped 4; count of bases not matched to a gene: 7. Germline V gene data show CDR1 as MNHNY and CDR2 as SVGAGI (reference sequence). The CDR3 loop spans 14 amino acids. Here the CDR3 reads CASSSGTVRYEQYF. The CDR3 nucleotides are TGTGCCAGCAGTTCCGGGACAGTCCGGTACGAGCAGTACTTC.

This clone occurred once. Here the CDR3 DNA reads TGTGCTAGTGGTTTGGTACAGGAAGCACACTATGGCTACACCTTC. As protein: CASGLVQEAHYGYTF. V and J are TRBV12-5 and TRBJ1-2, with TRBD1 as a possible D gene (5 bases). With 0 bases removed from V and 3 bases from J, the gap between germline ends came to 11 bases. The CDR3 extends over 15 amino acids. The germline CDR1 and CDR2 sequences are LGHNT and FRNRAP.